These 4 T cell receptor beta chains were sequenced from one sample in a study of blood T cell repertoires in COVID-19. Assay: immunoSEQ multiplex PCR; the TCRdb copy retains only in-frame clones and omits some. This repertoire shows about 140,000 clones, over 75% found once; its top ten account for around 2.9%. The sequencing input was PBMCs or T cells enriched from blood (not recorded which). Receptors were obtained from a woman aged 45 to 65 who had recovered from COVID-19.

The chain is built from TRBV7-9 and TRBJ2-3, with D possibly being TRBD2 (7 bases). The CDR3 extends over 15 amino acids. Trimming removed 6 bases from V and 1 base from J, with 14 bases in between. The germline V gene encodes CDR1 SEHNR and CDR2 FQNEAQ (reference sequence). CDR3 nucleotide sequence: TGTGCCAGCAGGCCCGGGGGGCCGCGCACAGATACGCAGTATTTT. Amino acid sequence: CASRPGGPRTDTQYF.

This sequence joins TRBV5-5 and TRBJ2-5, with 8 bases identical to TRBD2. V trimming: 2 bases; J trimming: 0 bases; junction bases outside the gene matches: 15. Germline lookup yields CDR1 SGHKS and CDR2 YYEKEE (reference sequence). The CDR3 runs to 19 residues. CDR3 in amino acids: CASSFQGRGGGSHQETQYF. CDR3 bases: TGTGCCAGCAGCTTCCAGGGGAGGGGCGGGGGGTCACACCAAGAGACCCAGTACTTC.

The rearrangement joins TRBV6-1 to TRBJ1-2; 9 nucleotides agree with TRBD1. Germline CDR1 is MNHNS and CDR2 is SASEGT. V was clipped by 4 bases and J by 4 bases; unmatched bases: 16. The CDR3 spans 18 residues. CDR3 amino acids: CASSAGGLTGQGIYGYTF. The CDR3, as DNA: TGTGCCAGCAGTGCGGGGGGTCTGACGGGACAGGGAATCTATGGCTACACCTTC.

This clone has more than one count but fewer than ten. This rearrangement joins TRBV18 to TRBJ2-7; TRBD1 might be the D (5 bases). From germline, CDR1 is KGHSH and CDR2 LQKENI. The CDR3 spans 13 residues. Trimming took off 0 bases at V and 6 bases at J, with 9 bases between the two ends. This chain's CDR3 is CASSPPGRVEQYF. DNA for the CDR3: TGTGCCAGCTCACCACCCGGCAGGGTCGAGCAGTACTTC.